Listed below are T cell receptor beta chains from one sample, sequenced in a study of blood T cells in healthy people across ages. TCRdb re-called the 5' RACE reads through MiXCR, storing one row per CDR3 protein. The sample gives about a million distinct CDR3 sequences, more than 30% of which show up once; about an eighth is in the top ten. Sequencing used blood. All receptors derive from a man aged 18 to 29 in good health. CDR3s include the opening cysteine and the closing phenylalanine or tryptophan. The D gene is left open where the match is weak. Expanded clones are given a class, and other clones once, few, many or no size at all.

CDR3: CSVLGQGTDTQYF
DNA: TGCAGCGTTCTAGGACAGGGAACAGATACGCAGTATTTT
size: many
D: TRBD1
V: TRBV29-1
J: TRBJ2-3

CDR3: CASSSLAPQGRPNYGYTF
DNA: TGTGCCAGCAGCTCACTGGCCCCACAGGGGCGCCCTAACTATGGCTACACCTTC
size: .
D: TRBD1
V: TRBV7-2
J: TRBJ1-2

CDR3: CSVSGQGTEQYF
DNA: TGCAGCGTGTCGGGACAGGGGACCGAGCAGTACTTC
size: .
D: TRBD1
V: TRBV29-1
J: TRBJ2-7

CDR3: CASSLVIGGGNNEQFF
DNA: TGTGCCAGCAGCTTAGTCATCGGCGGGGGGAACAATGAGCAGTTCTTC
size: .
D: TRBD2
V: TRBV7-6
J: TRBJ2-1

CDR3: CASSLVVDGNQPQHF
DNA: TGTGCCAGCAGTTTAGTGGTGGACGGCAATCAGCCCCAGCATTTT
size: .
D: .
V: TRBV12-3/TRBV12-4
J: TRBJ1-5

CDR3: CASSQLLSSYEQYF
DNA: TGTGCCAGCAGCCAATTGCTTAGCTCCTACGAGCAGTACTTC
size: few
D: .
V: TRBV3-1
J: TRBJ2-7

CDR3: CASSPPDGVNSYEQYF
DNA: TGTGCCAGCAGTCCGCCGGATGGCGTCAACTCCTACGAGCAGTACTTC
size: .
D: .
V: TRBV28
J: TRBJ2-7

CDR3: CASRFRENTGELFF
DNA: TGTGCCAGCCGGTTCAGAGAGAACACCGGGGAGCTGTTTTTT
size: .
D: .
V: TRBV14
J: TRBJ2-2

CDR3: CASSETGTASYGYTF
DNA: TGTGCCAGCAGTGAAACCGGGACAGCCTCCTATGGCTACACCTTC
size: .
D: TRBD1
V: TRBV25-1
J: TRBJ1-2

CDR3: CASSPAGRSYGYTF
DNA: TGCGCCAGCAGCCCTGCGGGACGGAGCTATGGCTACACCTTC
size: once
D: .
V: TRBV4-3
J: TRBJ1-2

CDR3: CASSQTSGGAHEQFF
DNA: TGCGCCAGCAGCCAGACTAGCGGGGGGGCCCATGAGCAGTTCTTC
size: .
D: TRBD2
V: TRBV4-1
J: TRBJ2-1

CDR3: CASSLDPGGQDTQYF
DNA: TGTGCCAGCAGCTTAGACCCAGGCGGGCAGGATACGCAGTATTTT
size: few
D: .
V: TRBV7-2
J: TRBJ2-3

CDR3: CASSDTSVGTEAFF
DNA: TGTGCCAGCAGCGATACCTCGGTTGGCACTGAAGCTTTCTTT
size: few
D: .
V: TRBV27
J: TRBJ1-1

CDR3: CASSFGANVLTF
DNA: TGTGCCAGCAGCTTTGGGGCCAACGTCCTGACTTTC
size: many
D: .
V: TRBV11-2
J: TRBJ2-6

CDR3: CASSVTLRRTEAFF
DNA: TGTGCCAGCAGTGTAACCCTAAGAAGGACTGAAGCTTTCTTT
size: .
D: .
V: TRBV12-3/TRBV12-4
J: TRBJ1-1

CDR3: CASSGVGQPSVNEQFF
DNA: TGTGCCAGCAGCGGGGTAGGACAGCCTAGTGTCAATGAGCAGTTCTTC
size: .
D: .
V: TRBV9
J: TRBJ2-1

CDR3: CASSQVGQVPNQPQHF
DNA: TGTGCCAGCAGCCAAGTAGGCCAGGTCCCCAATCAGCCCCAGCATTTT
size: .
D: .
V: TRBV4-2
J: TRBJ1-5

CDR3: CASSQYTGSYEQYF
DNA: TGCGCCAGCAGCCAGTACACAGGGTCCTACGAGCAGTACTTC
size: .
D: .
V: TRBV4-1
J: TRBJ2-7

CDR3: CASSSLDSQKLFF
DNA: TGTGCCAGTAGTAGTCTGGACAGTCAAAAACTGTTTTTT
size: few
D: .
V: TRBV19
J: TRBJ1-4

CDR3: CSVVTEPSTDTQYF
DNA: TGCAGCGTTGTCACAGAGCCTAGCACAGATACGCAGTATTTT
size: many
D: .
V: TRBV29-1
J: TRBJ2-3

CDR3: CASSVDGTTPAFF
DNA: TGCGCCAGCAGCGTTGATGGGACGACTCCAGCTTTCTTT
size: many
D: .
V: TRBV5-1
J: TRBJ1-1

CDR3: CASSLVTGSEEKLFF
DNA: TGTGCCAGCAGCTTAGTTACGGGGTCGGAAGAAAAACTGTTTTTT
size: few
D: .
V: TRBV7-9
J: TRBJ1-4

CDR3: CASSLIERGFGTDTQYF
DNA: TGTGCCAGCAGTTTAATTGAGCGGGGTTTCGGCACAGATACGCAGTATTTT
size: .
D: TRBD2
V: TRBV28
J: TRBJ2-3

CDR3: CASSFRRLAALTDTQYF
DNA: TGTGCCAGCAGTTTCCGACGACTAGCGGCCCTCACAGATACGCAGTATTTT
size: few
D: TRBD2
V: TRBV12-3/TRBV12-4
J: TRBJ2-3

CDR3: CASSLVGRGPSGNAIYF
DNA: TGTGCCAGCAGCTTAGTTGGCCGGGGCCCCTCTGGAAACGCCATATATTTT
size: .
D: .
V: TRBV7-9
J: TRBJ1-3

CDR3: CASSQDTGQGEDTEAFF
DNA: TGCGCCAGCAGCCAAGATACAGGACAGGGTGAGGATACTGAAGCTTTCTTT
size: .
D: TRBD1
V: TRBV4-1
J: TRBJ1-1

CDR3: CASSKQGAIDNEQFF
DNA: TGCGCCAGCAGCAAACAGGGGGCCATCGACAATGAGCAGTTCTTC
size: .
D: TRBD1
V: TRBV4-3
J: TRBJ2-1

CDR3: CASSKSGTAMNTEAFF
DNA: TGTGCCAGCAGTAAGTCCGGGACAGCTATGAACACTGAAGCTTTCTTT
size: .
D: TRBD1
V: TRBV28
J: TRBJ1-1

CDR3: CASSRRRDSYEQYF
DNA: TGTGCCAGCAGCCGGAGAAGGGACAGCTACGAGCAGTACTTC
size: many
D: TRBD1
V: TRBV12-3/TRBV12-4
J: TRBJ2-7

CDR3: CASTLGQGPYEQYF
DNA: TGTGCCAGCACTCTGGGACAGGGCCCCTACGAGCAGTACTTC
size: .
D: TRBD1
V: TRBV12-3/TRBV12-4
J: TRBJ2-7

CDR3: CASSLSSGGSYNEQFF
DNA: TGCGCCAGCAGCCTCTCTAGCGGGGGGTCGTACAATGAGCAGTTCTTC
size: many
D: TRBD2
V: TRBV4-3
J: TRBJ2-1

CDR3: CASSEQGPLNTEAFF
DNA: TGTGCCAGCAGTGAACAGGGGCCACTGAACACTGAAGCTTTCTTT
size: .
D: .
V: TRBV25-1
J: TRBJ1-1

CDR3: CASSNRQGGTEAFF
DNA: TGCGCCAGCAGCAATCGACAGGGTGGCACTGAAGCTTTCTTT
size: .
D: TRBD1
V: TRBV4-3
J: TRBJ1-1

CDR3: CASSQGIESRATQYF
DNA: TGCGCCAGCAGTCAAGGGATTGAGTCCAGGGCGACCCAGTACTTC
size: .
D: .
V: TRBV4-3
J: TRBJ2-5

CDR3: CSARTSGGASYEQFF
DNA: TGCAGTGCTAGGACTAGCGGGGGGGCCAGCTATGAGCAGTTCTTC
size: .
D: TRBD2
V: TRBV20-1
J: TRBJ2-1

CDR3: CASRGQFGYTF
DNA: TGTGCCAGCCGGGGACAATTTGGCTACACCTTC
size: .
D: .
V: TRBV28
J: TRBJ1-2

CDR3: CASSLSDPTDTQYF
DNA: TGTGCCAGCAGCTTATCGGACCCCACAGATACGCAGTATTTT
size: few
D: .
V: TRBV7-3
J: TRBJ2-3

CDR3: CASSASPWSANEKLFF
DNA: TGCGCCAGCAGCGCGTCACCCTGGAGCGCTAATGAAAAACTGTTTTTT
size: .
D: .
V: TRBV5-1
J: TRBJ1-4

CDR3: CASSLGNRPNEAFF
DNA: TGTGCCAGCAGCTTAGGGAACAGGCCAAATGAAGCTTTCTTT
size: .
D: .
V: TRBV7-2
J: TRBJ1-1

CDR3: CASSQDLISLQPQHF
DNA: TGTGCCAGCAGCCAAGATTTGATTAGCTTACAGCCCCAGCATTTT
size: .
D: .
V: TRBV4-2
J: TRBJ1-5

CDR3: CASSQGPINTEAFF
DNA: TGCGCCAGCAGCCAGGGACCGATCAACACTGAAGCTTTCTTT
size: .
D: .
V: TRBV4-3
J: TRBJ1-1

CDR3: CSALYTGSVNEQYF
DNA: TGCAGTGCCCTATATACAGGGAGCGTAAATGAGCAGTACTTC
size: .
D: .
V: TRBV20-1
J: TRBJ2-7

CDR3: CASSPPSKNEQYF
DNA: TGTGCCAGCAGCCCCCCCAGCAAAAACGAGCAGTACTTC
size: .
D: .
V: TRBV3-1
J: TRBJ2-7

CDR3: CASSRDFPRTQPTYEQYF
DNA: TGTGCCAGCAGTCGGGACTTCCCGAGGACCCAACCTACCTACGAGCAGTACTTC
size: few
D: .
V: TRBV28
J: TRBJ2-7

CDR3: CASNRDRGYSYEQFF
DNA: TGTGCCAGCAACCGGGACAGGGGCTATTCGTATGAGCAGTTCTTC
size: .
D: TRBD1
V: TRBV2
J: TRBJ2-1

CDR3: CASSQDLRGTQYF
DNA: TGTGCCAGCAGCCAAGATCTGAGGGGGACCCAGTACTTC
size: .
D: .
V: TRBV14
J: TRBJ2-5

CDR3: CASSLRGLWGYTF
DNA: TGTGCCAGCAGTCTTCGAGGGTTGTGGGGCTACACCTTC
size: few
D: .
V: TRBV12-3/TRBV12-4
J: TRBJ1-2

CDR3: CASSFQGIKSNTGELFF
DNA: TGTGCCAGCAGCTTTCAAGGGATCAAATCGAACACCGGGGAGCTGTTTTTT
size: .
D: .
V: TRBV7-9
J: TRBJ2-2

CDR3: CSAGSGLAGSETQFF
DNA: TGCAGTGCTGGGAGTGGACTAGCGGGATCAGAGACCCAGTTCTTC
size: .
D: TRBD2
V: TRBV20-1
J: TRBJ2-1

CDR3: CASSQGASWDETQYF
DNA: TGTGCCAGCAGCCAAGGGGCTAGCTGGGACGAGACCCAGTACTTC
size: .
D: .
V: TRBV3-1
J: TRBJ2-5

CDR3: CASSVLEGGHYGYTF
DNA: TGTGCCAGCAGCGTTTTGGAGGGGGGACACTATGGCTACACCTTC
size: .
D: .
V: TRBV5-5
J: TRBJ1-2